Here is one T cell receptor (beta chain) with its context. CDR3 size: 14 residues. V shed 3 bases and J 7 bases; nucleotides not matched to a gene: 6. CDR1 is DFQATT and CDR2 is SNEGSKA in the germline V gene (reference sequence). The source of the sample is a study of blood T cell repertoires in COVID-19. Study-level background: Donors in the United States, Italy and Spain gave samples during acute or convalescent COVID-19.

Using immunoSEQ multiplex PCR, the repertoire was profiled, and TCRdb retains in-frame clones only, with some absent. The table has about 430,000 clones, 75% to 90% seen once. The material sequenced was PBMCs or T cells enriched from blood (not recorded which). The chain employs TRBV20-1 and TRBJ2-7, with 13 bases that match TRBD2. This TCR was recovered from a man aged 25 to 45 who had recovered from COVID-19. The CDR3 bases are TGCAGTGCTAGTGGGACTAGCGGGGTTTGGGAGCAGTACTTC. Protein: CSASGTSGVWEQYF.